This paragraph covers one T cell receptor (beta chain) sequence. A junction boundary mismatches the germline segment, possibly from a read error. Template material for TCR beta VDJ and CDR3 profiling consisted of genomic DNA. TCRdb re-called the reads with MiXCR, one entry per CDR3 protein. This sample carries around 500,000 distinct CDR3 sequences, around 33% of them seen once, and the ten largest clones take approximately 0.82%. The data were obtained in a study of CD8+CD57+ T cells in acquired aplastic anemia. Sequenced patients had shown CD8+CD57+ cell expansion by flow cytometry. All patients had severe acquired aplastic anemia. No therapy was given to patients before blood sampling. Germline V gene lookup returns CDR1 SNHLY and CDR2 FYNNEI. The CDR3 totals 21 residues.

The chain combines TRBV2 with TRBJ1-5; weak D call: TRBD1 (6 bases). Sequenced: sorted CD4+, CD8+, or CD8+CD57+ T cells (not recorded which) from PBMCs. This receptor was taken from a human donor with aplastic anemia. CDR3 protein: CASSEGLMGRGLVASNQPRHF. The CDR3 DNA reads as TGTGCCAGCAGTGAAGGTCTTATGGGCAGGGGTTTAGTCGCTAGCAATCAGCCCCGGCATTTT.